In this sample, the clone carrying this T cell receptor (beta chain) turned up once. Germline assignment: CDR1 LGHNA and CDR2 YSLEER. The CDR3 runs to 14 residues. V lost 4 bases to trimming and J lost 4 bases, with 11 bases between them. CD45RO-negative, CCR7-selected cells formed the naive CD8 fraction, which excluded terminally differentiated effector memory CD45RA+ cells. This sample was taken from a study of shared clonotypes between healthy human individuals. Assay: immunoSEQ multiplex PCR; the TCRdb copy retains only in-frame clones and omits some. Altogether just over 2,000,000 clones are present, approximately 94% being singletons, with the ten largest covering 0.9% to 1.3%.

This chain links TRBV4-3 with TRBJ2-1, with D perhaps TRBD2 (5 bases). The receptor's source is a man between 18 and 35 years old in good health. Sequences were obtained from naive CD8+ T cells sorted from blood. The CDR3 bases are TGCGCCAGCAGCCGGGTCCCGGGATACAATGAGCAGTTCTTC. Its translation: CASSRVPGYNEQFF.